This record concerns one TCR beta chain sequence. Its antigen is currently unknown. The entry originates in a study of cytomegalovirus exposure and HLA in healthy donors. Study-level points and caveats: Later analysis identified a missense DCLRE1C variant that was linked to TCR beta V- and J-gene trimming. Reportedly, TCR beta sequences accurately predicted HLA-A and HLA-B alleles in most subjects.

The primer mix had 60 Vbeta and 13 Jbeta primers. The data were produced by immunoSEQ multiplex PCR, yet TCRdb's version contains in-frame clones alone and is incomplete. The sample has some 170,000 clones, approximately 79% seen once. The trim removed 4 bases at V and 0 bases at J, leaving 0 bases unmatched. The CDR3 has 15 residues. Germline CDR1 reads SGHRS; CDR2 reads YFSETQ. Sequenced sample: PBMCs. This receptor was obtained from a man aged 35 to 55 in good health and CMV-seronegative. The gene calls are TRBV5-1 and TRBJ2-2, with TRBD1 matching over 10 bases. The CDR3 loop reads CASSGQGANTGELFF. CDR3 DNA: TGCGCCAGCAGCGGACAGGGGGCGAACACCGGGGAGCTGTTTTTT.